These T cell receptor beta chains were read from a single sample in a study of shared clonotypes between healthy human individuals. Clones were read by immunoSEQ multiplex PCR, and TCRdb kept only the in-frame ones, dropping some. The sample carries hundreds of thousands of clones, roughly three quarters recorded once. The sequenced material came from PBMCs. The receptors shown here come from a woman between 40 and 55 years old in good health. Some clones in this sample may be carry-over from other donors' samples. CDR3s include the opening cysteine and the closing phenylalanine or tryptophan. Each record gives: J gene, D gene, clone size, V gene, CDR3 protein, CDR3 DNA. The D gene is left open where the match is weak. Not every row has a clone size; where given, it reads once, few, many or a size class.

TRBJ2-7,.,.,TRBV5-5,CASSPLGTYYEQYF,TGTGCCAGCAGCCCGTTAGGCACCTACTACGAGCAGTACTTC
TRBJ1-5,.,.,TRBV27,CASKPLGIWDQPQHF,TGTGCCAGCAAACCCCTCGGTATTTGGGATCAGCCCCAGCATTTT
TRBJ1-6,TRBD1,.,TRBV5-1,CASSLAGQTYSPLHF,TGCGCCAGCAGCTTGGCGGGACAGACTTATTCACCCCTCCACTTT
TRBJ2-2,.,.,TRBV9,CASSTGVGGSGNTGELFF,TGTGCCAGCAGCACAGGGGTGGGCGGGAGCGGGAACACCGGGGAGCTGTTTTTT
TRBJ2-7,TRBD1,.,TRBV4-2,CASSQKSPGGLDEQYF,TGTGCCAGCAGCCAAAAGTCCCCAGGGGGCCTTGACGAGCAGTACTTC
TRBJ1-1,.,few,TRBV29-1,CSVGEGVHTEAFF,TGCAGCGTTGGTGAGGGGGTACATACTGAAGCTTTCTTT
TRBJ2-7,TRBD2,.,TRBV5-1,CASSIAGVEQYF,TGCGCCAGCAGCATAGCGGGAGTCGAGCAGTACTTC
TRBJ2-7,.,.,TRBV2,CASTPGRGLEIYEQYF,TGTGCCAGCACTCCCGGCCGGGGACTCGAGATCTACGAGCAGTACTTC
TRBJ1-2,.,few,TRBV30,CAWSVRGTYGYTF,TGTGCCTGGAGTGTACGGGGTACCTATGGCTACACCTTC
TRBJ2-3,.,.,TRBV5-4,CASSLPLPDRIDTQYF,TGTGCCAGCAGCTTGCCACTCCCCGACAGAATCGATACGCAGTATTTT
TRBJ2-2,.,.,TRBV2,CASSFLGAGELFF,TGTGCCAGCAGTTTTCTGGGGGCCGGGGAGCTGTTTTTT
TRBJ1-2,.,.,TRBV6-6,CASSYFGGHGYTF,TGTGCCAGCAGTTACTTCGGGGGGCATGGCTACACCTTC
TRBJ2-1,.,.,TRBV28,CASSLKGTRYFDEQFF,TGTGCCAGCAGTTTAAAGGGGACACGCTATTTCGATGAGCAGTTCTTC
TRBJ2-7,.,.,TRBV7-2,CASSLGGVYEQYF,TGTGCCAGCAGCCTCGGGGGTGTCTACGAGCAGTACTTC
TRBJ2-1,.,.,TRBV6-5,CASTRSWGRDNEQFF,TGTGCCAGCACTCGCTCATGGGGCAGAGACAATGAGCAGTTCTTC
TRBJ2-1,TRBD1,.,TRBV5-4,CASSDRDRGAYNEQFF,TGTGCCAGCAGCGACAGGGACAGGGGGGCCTACAATGAGCAGTTCTTC
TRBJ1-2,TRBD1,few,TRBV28,CASSTQKQGDYGYTF,TGTGCCAGCAGTACTCAAAAACAGGGGGACTATGGCTACACCTTC
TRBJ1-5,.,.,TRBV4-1,CASSQGGGHQSQHF,TGCGCCAGCAGCCAAGGGGGCGGTCACCAGTCCCAGCATTTT
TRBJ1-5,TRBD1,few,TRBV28,CASSSGTVPNQPQHF,TGTGCCAGCAGTTCAGGGACAGTACCCAATCAGCCCCAGCATTTT
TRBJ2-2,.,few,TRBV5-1,CASSLGLDSRTGELFF,TGCGCCAGCAGCTTGGGTCTAGATAGTCGGACCGGGGAGCTGTTTTTT
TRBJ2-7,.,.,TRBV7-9,CASSSGFNEQYF,TGTGCCAGCAGCTCTGGATTCAACGAGCAGTACTTC
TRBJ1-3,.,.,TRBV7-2,CASSLAPPSGGNTIYF,TGTGCCAGCAGCTTAGCCCCCCCCAGCGGTGGAAACACCATATATTTT
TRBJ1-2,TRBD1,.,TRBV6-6,CASSNRDRGGTF,TGTGCCAGCAGTAACAGGGACAGGGGGGGGACCTTC
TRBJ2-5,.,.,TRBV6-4,CASSDSSQETQYF,TGTGCCAGCAGTGACTCCAGCCAAGAGACCCAGTACTTC
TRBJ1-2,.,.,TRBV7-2,CASSLGGYGYTF,TGTGCCAGCAGCTTAGGGGGTTATGGCTACACCTTC
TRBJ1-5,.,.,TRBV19,CASSHDLGGYSNQPQHF,TGTGCCAGTAGCCACGATTTGGGGGGGTATAGCAATCAGCCCCAGCATTTT
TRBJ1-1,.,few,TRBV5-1,CASSRGQPNTEAFF,TGCGCCAGCAGCCGCGGACAGCCGAACACTGAAGCTTTCTTT
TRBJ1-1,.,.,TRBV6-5,CASTLRGGGTEAFF,TGTGCCAGCACCCTTAGGGGGGGTGGCACTGAAGCTTTCTTT
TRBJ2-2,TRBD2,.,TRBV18,CASSPGLAELTGELFF,TGTGCCAGCTCACCGGGACTAGCGGAGCTCACCGGGGAGCTGTTTTTT
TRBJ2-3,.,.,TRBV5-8,CASSLYGTASTDTQYF,TGTGCCAGCAGCTTGTATGGGACCGCTAGCACAGATACGCAGTATTTT
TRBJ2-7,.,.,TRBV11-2,CASSLMSGTYEQYF,TGTGCCAGCAGCTTAATGTCTGGGACCTACGAGCAGTACTTC
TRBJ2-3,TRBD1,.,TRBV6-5,CASSYTGGPTDTQYF,TGTGCCAGCAGTTATACAGGGGGCCCCACAGATACGCAGTATTTT
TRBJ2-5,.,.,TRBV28,CASSLGIGLQETQYF,TGTGCCAGCAGTTTGGGCATCGGACTCCAAGAGACCCAGTACTTC
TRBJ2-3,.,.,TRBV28,CASSILHTDTQYF,TGTGCCAGCAGTATCCTTCATACAGATACGCAGTATTTT
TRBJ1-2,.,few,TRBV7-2,CASSGVGYGYTF,TGTGCCAGCAGCGGAGTGGGCTATGGCTACACCTTC
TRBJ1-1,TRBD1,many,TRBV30,CAWSVGQGTEAFF,TGTGCCTGGAGTGTAGGACAGGGGACTGAAGCTTTCTTT
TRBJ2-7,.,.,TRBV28,CASRASTHYEQYF,TGTGCCAGCAGGGCAAGCACCCACTACGAGCAGTACTTC
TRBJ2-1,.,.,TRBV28,CASSSRTRGNGEQFF,TGTGCCAGCAGTTCCCGGACCCGGGGCAATGGTGAGCAGTTCTTC
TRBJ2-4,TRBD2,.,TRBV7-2,CASSLDSGLAGVRKEYF,TGTGCCAGCAGCTTAGACTCGGGACTAGCGGGAGTCAGGAAAGAGTACTTC
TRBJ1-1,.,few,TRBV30,CAWSTQVNTEAFF,TGTGCCTGGAGTACTCAGGTGAACACTGAAGCTTTCTTT